The clone carrying this T cell receptor beta chain has a handful of counts. Its specificity is unknown. The data were taken from a study of beta chain features in type 1 diabetes. Points from the study as a whole: TCRB CDR3s from Type 1 diabetes patients were moderately but significantly shorter in all four CD4+ subsets.

The study reverse transcribed the entire isolated RNA, so it sequenced expressed TCRB transcripts. The method was immunoSEQ multiplex PCR; TCRdb's version includes in-frame clones alone and lacks a portion of them. The sample shows under 200,000 clones, just over 8% of them seen only once. The TCR originated in a woman aged 18-29 years with type 1 diabetes. Sequences were obtained from central memory CD4+ T cells from blood.

The CDR3 DNA follows: TGTGCCATCAATCCTGGTAGAAACGATGAGCAGTTCTTC. Translated, it gives CAINPGRNDEQFF. The chain combines TRBV10-3 with TRBJ2-1; unclear D gene. Per germline, CDR1 ENHRY and CDR2 SYGVKD. The CDR3 extends over 13 amino acids. Trimming removed 7 bases at V and 8 bases at J, with 15 bases between.